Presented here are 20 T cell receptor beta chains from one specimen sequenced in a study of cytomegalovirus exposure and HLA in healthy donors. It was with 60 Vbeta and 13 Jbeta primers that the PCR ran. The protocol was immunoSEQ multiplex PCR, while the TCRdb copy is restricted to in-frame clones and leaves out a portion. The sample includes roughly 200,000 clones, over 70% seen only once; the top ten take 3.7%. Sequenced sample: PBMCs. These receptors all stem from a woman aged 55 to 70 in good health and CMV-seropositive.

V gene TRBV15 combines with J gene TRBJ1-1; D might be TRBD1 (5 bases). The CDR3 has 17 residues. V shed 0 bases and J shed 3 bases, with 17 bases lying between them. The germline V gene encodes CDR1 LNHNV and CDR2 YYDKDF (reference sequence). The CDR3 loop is CATSRDQETGWHTEAFF. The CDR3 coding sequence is TGTGCCACCAGCAGAGATCAGGAAACAGGCTGGCACACTGAAGCTTTCTTT.

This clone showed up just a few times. In nucleotides, the CDR3 is TGTGCCAGCAGCTCCCGACCTCTAGCGGGGGCTTACAATGAGCAGTTCTTC. This codes for CASSSRPLAGAYNEQFF. This chain joins TRBV7-8 and TRBJ2-1, with 10 bases identical to TRBD2. There are 17 residues in the CDR3. V lost 4 bases, J lost 4 bases, and 10 bases stayed unmatched. Per the germline V gene, CDR1 is SGHVS and CDR2 is FQNEAQ.

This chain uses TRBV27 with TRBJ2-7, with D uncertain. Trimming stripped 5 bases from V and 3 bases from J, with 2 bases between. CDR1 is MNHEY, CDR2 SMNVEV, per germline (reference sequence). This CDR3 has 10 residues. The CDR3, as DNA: TGTGCCAGCAGTCTCTACGAGCAGTACTTC. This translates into CASSLYEQYF.

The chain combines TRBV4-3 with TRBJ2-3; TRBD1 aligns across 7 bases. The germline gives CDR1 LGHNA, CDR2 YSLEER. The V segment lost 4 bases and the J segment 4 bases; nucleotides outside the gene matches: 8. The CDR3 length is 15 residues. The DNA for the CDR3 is TGCGCCAGCAGCCGAAGACAGGGTGGCGCAGATACGCAGTATTTT. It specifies CASSRRQGGADTQYF.

CDR3 sequence: CASSATGDTEAFF. The DNA of the CDR3 is TGTGCCAGCAGCGCGACAGGGGACACTGAAGCTTTCTTT. This chain joins TRBV7-3 and TRBJ1-1; TRBD1 agrees at 8 bases. This CDR3 is 13 amino acids long. Germline V gene lookup returns CDR1 SGHTA and CDR2 FQGTGA. Germline trimming cut 5 bases from V and 3 bases from J; bases unmatched to any gene: 2.

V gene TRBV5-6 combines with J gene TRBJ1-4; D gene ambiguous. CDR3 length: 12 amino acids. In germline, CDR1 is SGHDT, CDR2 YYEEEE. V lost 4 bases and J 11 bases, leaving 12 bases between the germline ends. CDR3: CASSPWRRKLFF. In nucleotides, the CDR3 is TGTGCCAGCAGCCCATGGAGGAGGAAACTGTTTTTT.

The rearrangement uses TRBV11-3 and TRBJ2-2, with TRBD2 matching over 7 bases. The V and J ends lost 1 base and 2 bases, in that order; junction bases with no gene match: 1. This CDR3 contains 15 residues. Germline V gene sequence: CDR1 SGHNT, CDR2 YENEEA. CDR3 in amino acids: CASSLGGRNTGELFF. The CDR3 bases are TGTGCCAGCAGCTTAGGCGGGAGAAACACCGGGGAGCTGTTTTTT.

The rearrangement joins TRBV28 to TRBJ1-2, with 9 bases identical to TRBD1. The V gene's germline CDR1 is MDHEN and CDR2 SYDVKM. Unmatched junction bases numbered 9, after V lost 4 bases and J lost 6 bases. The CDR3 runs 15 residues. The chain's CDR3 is CASSSPTDRGNGYTF. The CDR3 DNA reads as TGTGCCAGCAGTTCCCCCACCGACAGGGGGAATGGCTACACCTTC.

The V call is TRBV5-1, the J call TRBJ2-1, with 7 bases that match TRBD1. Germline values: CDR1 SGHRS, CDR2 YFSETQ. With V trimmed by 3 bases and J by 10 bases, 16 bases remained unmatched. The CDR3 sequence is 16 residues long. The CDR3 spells CASSYSGTEIRQEQFF. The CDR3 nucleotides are TGCGCCAGCAGCTACTCCGGGACAGAGATCAGGCAGGAGCAGTTCTTC.

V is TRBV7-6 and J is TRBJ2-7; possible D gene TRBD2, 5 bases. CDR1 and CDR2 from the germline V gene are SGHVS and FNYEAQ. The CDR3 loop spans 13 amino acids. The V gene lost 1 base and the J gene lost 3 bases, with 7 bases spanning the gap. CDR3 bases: TGTGCCAGCAGCTTAGACGGAGGCTACGAGCAGTACTTC. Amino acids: CASSLDGGYEQYF. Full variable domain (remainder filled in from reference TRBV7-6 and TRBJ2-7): GAGVSQSPRYKVTKRGQDVALRCDPISGHVSLYWYRQALGQGPEFLTYFNYEAQQDKSGLPNDRFSAERPEGSISTLTIQRTEQRDSAMYRCASSLDGGYEQYFGPGTRLTVT.

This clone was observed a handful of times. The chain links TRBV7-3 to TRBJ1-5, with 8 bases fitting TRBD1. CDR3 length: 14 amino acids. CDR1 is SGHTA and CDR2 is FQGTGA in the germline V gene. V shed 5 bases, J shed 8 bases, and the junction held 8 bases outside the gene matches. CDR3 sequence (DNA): TGTGCCAGCAGCCGCACAGGGGGGCAGGAGCCCCAGCATTTT. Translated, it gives CASSRTGGQEPQHF.

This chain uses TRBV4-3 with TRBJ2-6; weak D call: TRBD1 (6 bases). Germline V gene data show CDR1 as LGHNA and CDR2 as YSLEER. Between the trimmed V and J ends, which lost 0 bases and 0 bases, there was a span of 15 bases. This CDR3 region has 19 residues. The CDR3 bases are TGCGCCAGCAGCCAAGAAACCGTACAGGGCCGCTCTGGGGCCAACGTCCTGACTTTC. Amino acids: CASSQETVQGRSGANVLTF.

The CDR3 sequence: CASSQEYEGEGNTEAFF. The CDR3 nucleotides read TGCGCCAGCAGCCAAGAGTATGAGGGGGAGGGAAACACTGAAGCTTTCTTT. This sequence joins TRBV4-1 and TRBJ1-1; D may be TRBD1 (6 bases). V was shortened by 0 bases and J by 2 bases, with 16 bases between the two germline ends. The germline gives CDR1 MGHRA, CDR2 YSYEKL. The CDR3 has 17 residues.

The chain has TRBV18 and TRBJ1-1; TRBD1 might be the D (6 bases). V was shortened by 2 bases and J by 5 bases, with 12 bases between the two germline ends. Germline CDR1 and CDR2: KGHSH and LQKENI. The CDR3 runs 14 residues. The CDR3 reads CASSPEGGRTEAFF. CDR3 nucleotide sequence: TGTGCCAGCTCACCAGAAGGGGGAAGGACTGAAGCTTTCTTT.

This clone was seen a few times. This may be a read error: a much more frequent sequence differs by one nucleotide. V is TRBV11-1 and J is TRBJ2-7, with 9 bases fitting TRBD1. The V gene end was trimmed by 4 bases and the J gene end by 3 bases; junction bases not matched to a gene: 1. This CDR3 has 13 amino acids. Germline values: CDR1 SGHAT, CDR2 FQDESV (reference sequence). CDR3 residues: CASSSDRGYEQYF. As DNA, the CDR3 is TGTGCCAGCAGCTCGGACAGGGGCTACGAGCAGTACTTC.

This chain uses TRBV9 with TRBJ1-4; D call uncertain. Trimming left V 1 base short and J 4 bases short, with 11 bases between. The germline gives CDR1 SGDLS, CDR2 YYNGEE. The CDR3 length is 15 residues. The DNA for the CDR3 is TGTGCCAGCAGCGTATCTGGACTCAGTAATGAAAAACTGTTTTTT. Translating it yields CASSVSGLSNEKLFF.

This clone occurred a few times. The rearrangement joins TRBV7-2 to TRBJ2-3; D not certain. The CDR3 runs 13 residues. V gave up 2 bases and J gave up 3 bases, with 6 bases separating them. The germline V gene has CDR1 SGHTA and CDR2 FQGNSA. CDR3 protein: CASSLTQTDTQYF. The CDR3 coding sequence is TGTGCCAGCAGCTTAACACAAACAGATACGCAGTATTTT.

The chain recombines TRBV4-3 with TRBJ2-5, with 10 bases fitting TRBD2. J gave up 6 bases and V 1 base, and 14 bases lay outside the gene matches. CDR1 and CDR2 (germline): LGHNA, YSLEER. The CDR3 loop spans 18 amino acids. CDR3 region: CASSQGARGVAGGQTQYF. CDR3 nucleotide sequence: TGCGCCAGCAGCCAAGGGGCCCGAGGGGTAGCGGGGGGCCAGACCCAGTACTTC.

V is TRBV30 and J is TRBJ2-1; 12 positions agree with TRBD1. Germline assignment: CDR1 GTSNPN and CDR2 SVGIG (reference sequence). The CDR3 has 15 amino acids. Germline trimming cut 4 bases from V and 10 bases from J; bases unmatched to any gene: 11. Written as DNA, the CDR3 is TGTGCCTGGACCCTGACCGGGACAGGGGGCGAAGAGCAGTTCTTC. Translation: CAWTLTGTGGEEQFF.

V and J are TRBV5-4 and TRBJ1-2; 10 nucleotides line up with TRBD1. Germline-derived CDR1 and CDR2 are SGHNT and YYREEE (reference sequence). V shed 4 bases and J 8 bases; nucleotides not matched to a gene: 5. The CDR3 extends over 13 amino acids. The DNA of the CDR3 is TGTGCCAGCAGCCGGACAGGGGGTAGGGGCTACACCTTC. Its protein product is CASSRTGGRGYTF.